This record covers a single T cell receptor beta chain. Its cognate antigen is unknown. This specimen comes from a study of naive and memory T cell subsets. The beta constant-region primer was an equimolar mix of two oligonucleotides covering TRBC1 and TRBC2. Ligated cDNA was amplified by four rounds of PCR with nested alpha and beta constant-region primers and SP2. TCRdb reprocessed the UMI-ligation and nested PCR reads with MiXCR, giving one entry per CDR3 protein. The sample shows 150,000 or so distinct CDR3 sequences, roughly 22% of them seen only once. The J segment lost 1 base and the V segment lost 4 bases, leaving 11 bases of the junction unmatched. The CDR3 runs to 18 residues. Germline CDR1 and CDR2: SGHAT and FQNNGV. Whole-study findings and limits: Especially in CD8 cells, naive repertoires contained a few larger clonotypes, possibly CD45RA-re-expressing memory cells. Over 85% of naive TCR sequences appeared only once, unlike memory subsets.

Sequenced: naive CD4+ T cells from blood. The receptor comes from a human donor in good health. The rearrangement uses TRBV11-2 and TRBJ2-3, with 10 bases identical to TRBD2. CDR3 DNA sequence: TGTGCCAGCAGCTCCAAGGGGGTGACTAGCGGGCGCACAGATACGCAGTATTTT. The encoded protein is CASSSKGVTSGRTDTQYF.